A selection of T cell receptor beta chains follows, all from one sample in a study of OX40 agonist ivuxolimab in advanced cancers. Measured with immunoSEQ multiplex PCR; TCRdb has only the in-frame clones, and not every one. The sample contains fewer than 110,000 clones, approximately 90% of which appear only once. The source material was CD4+ or CD8+ T cells sorted from blood, sampled in a trial of the OX40 agonist ivuxolimab. The receptor source for this set is an adult with an advanced solid tumor such as melanoma, head and neck, liver or kidney cancer. CDR3s include the opening cysteine and the closing phenylalanine or tryptophan.

v_call: TRBV4-3; j_call: TRBJ2-1; cdr3_aa: CASRMGLAGSDSYNEQFF
v_call: TRBV11-3; j_call: TRBJ2-1; cdr3_aa: CASSLGSGIANEQFF
v_call: TRBV4-1; j_call: TRBJ1-4; cdr3_aa: CASSQEGGAVGEKLFF
v_call: TRBV7-9; j_call: TRBJ2-7; cdr3_aa: CASSLTRREQYF
v_call: TRBV7-3; j_call: TRBJ2-7; cdr3_aa: CASSLAATSGGYEQYF
v_call: TRBV28; j_call: TRBJ2-1; cdr3_aa: CASLPRDRGQNEQFF
v_call: TRBV4-1; j_call: TRBJ1-1; cdr3_aa: CASSQVRTEAFF
v_call: TRBV19; j_call: TRBJ1-4; cdr3_aa: CASSTSPTGEANEKLFF
v_call: TRBV9; j_call: TRBJ2-1; cdr3_aa: CASSVNSLSGSFYEQFF
v_call: TRBV7-3; j_call: TRBJ2-7; cdr3_aa: CASSGTPYEQYF
v_call: TRBV5-1; j_call: TRBJ1-1; cdr3_aa: CASSLAQGGLTEAFF
v_call: TRBV19; j_call: TRBJ1-2; cdr3_aa: CASSSKQGGDGYTF
v_call: TRBV19; j_call: TRBJ1-2; cdr3_aa: CASSSLRPSEGYTF
v_call: TRBV14; j_call: TRBJ2-1; cdr3_aa: CASSQDEAGGFHEQFF
v_call: TRBV6-5; j_call: TRBJ1-6; cdr3_aa: CASKRGTNSPLHF
v_call: TRBV6-5; j_call: TRBJ2-5; cdr3_aa: CASSYSPGLAGEQYF
v_call: TRBV5-8; j_call: TRBJ2-7; cdr3_aa: CASPTGGWYEQYF
v_call: TRBV7-2; j_call: TRBJ1-1; cdr3_aa: CASSLGVRNTEAFF
v_call: TRBV19; j_call: TRBJ2-1; cdr3_aa: CASSMASGLGVSYNEQFF
v_call: TRBV18; j_call: TRBJ2-6; cdr3_aa: CASSYGRSGANVLTF
v_call: TRBV18; j_call: TRBJ2-1; cdr3_aa: CASSPALEYNEQFF
v_call: TRBV10-3; j_call: TRBJ2-7; cdr3_aa: CAISELGDEQYF
v_call: TRBV28; j_call: TRBJ1-2; cdr3_aa: CASRGQGVGYTF
v_call: TRBV6-5; j_call: NA; cdr3_aa: CASSYSIPVYEQYF